This T cell receptor (beta chain) was sequenced in a study of beta chain features in type 1 diabetes. The sequenced template was cDNA made from the entire isolated RNA. Roughly 3.7 million reads, on average, came from each naive, central memory and regulatory T cell sample. TCRdb keeps only in-frame clones here, not all; method: immunoSEQ multiplex PCR. The table has fewer than 500,000 clones, over 11% seen once. About this clone itself: Its antigen is still unknown.

V shed 0 bases and J shed 3 bases, with 6 bases lying between them. CDR3 length: 13 amino acids. CDR1 MGHRA and CDR2 YSYEKL come from the germline V gene. Study-level points and caveats: Naive, central memory and Treg TCRB repertoires appeared more alike in patients than in healthy donors. Insertion counts at VDJ junctions were lower in type 1 diabetes patients, who also showed more deletions there.

The chain joins TRBV4-1 to TRBJ2-7; the D gene is possibly TRBD1 (5 bases). The material sequenced was naive CD4+ T cells from blood. This receptor was taken from a man aged 30-40 years in good health. This CDR3 reads CASSQDQGYEQYF. CDR3 coding DNA: TGCGCCAGCAGCCAAGATCAGGGCTACGAGCAGTACTTC.